The clone carrying this T cell receptor (beta chain) was detected a few times. What it recognizes is unknown. The record originates from a study of cytomegalovirus exposure and HLA in healthy donors. PCR primers comprised 60 Vbeta and 13 Jbeta primers. Sequencing used immunoSEQ multiplex PCR; TCRdb keeps in-frame clones, though not all of them. This sample has under 200,000 clones, with roughly 80% found just once. There were likely unrecorded immune exposures, though donors were nominally healthy when sampled. Overall study findings and caveats: A few CMV-associated chains were confirmed in vitro to be specific for CMV antigens. A prior analysis recorded that most TCR beta V segments were productive about 90% or about 30% of the time.

This sequence originates from a female donor in good health and CMV-seronegative. What was sequenced was PBMCs.

The CDR3 coding sequence is TGTGCCAGCAGCTTAGGGTCAGGGTCGTATGGCTACACCTTC. This encodes CASSLGSGSYGYTF. This sequence joins TRBV7-2 and TRBJ1-2; the D gene is possibly TRBD1 (5 bases). The CDR3 is 14 amino acids. The germline CDR1 and CDR2 sequences are SGHTA and FQGNSA. With 1 base removed from V and 5 bases from J, the gap between germline ends came to 11 bases.